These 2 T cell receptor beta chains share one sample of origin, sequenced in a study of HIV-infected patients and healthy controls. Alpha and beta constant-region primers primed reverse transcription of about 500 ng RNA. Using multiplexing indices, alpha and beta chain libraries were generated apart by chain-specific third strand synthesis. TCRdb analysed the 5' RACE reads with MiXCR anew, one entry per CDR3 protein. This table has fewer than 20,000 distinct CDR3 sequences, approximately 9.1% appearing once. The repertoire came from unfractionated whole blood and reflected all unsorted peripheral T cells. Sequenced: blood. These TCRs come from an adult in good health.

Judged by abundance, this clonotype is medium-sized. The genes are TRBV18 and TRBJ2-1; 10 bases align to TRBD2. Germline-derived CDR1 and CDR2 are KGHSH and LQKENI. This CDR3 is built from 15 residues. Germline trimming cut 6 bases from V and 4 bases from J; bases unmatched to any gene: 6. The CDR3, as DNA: TGTGCCAGCTCGTCGACTAGCGGGCCTTACAATGAGCAGTTCTTC. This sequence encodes CASSSTSGPYNEQFF.

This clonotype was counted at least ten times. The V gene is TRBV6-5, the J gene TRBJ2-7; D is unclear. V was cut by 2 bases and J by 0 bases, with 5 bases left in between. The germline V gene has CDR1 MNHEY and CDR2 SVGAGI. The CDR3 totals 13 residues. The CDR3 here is CASSYRSSYEQYF. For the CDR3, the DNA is TGTGCCAGCAGTTACCGAAGCTCCTACGAGCAGTACTTC.